Detailed here is one TCR beta chain. Recovered status applied to Cohort 3 donors who had two consecutive negative PCRs. It also applied to those with clearance or with symptom resolution. This sample stems from a study of blood T cell repertoires in COVID-19. About the research overall: From the United States, Italy and Spain came samples of acute and convalescent COVID-19.

Original handling: Researchers report that nucleated cell counts were estimated from reference gene primer amplification. Clones were read by immunoSEQ multiplex PCR, and TCRdb kept only the in-frame ones, dropping some. V, J and clone size were drawn from that table, and D and trimming were deduced from the DNA. The sample shows around 300,000 clones, around nine tenths of them seen only once. CDR1 and CDR2 (germline): WNHNN, SYGVQD (reference sequence). Trimming cost V 0 bases and J 5 bases, with 15 bases left between them. The CDR3 has 16 amino acids. Material for sequencing was PBMCs or T cells enriched from blood (not recorded which). The chain has TRBV10-1 and TRBJ2-3, with D tentatively TRBD2 (6 bases). The sequence was collected from a young woman who had recovered from COVID-19. CDR3 sequence reads: CASSESKAGGLDTQYF. In nucleotides, the CDR3 is TGCGCCAGCAGTGAGTCGAAAGCGGGTGGACTAGATACGCAGTATTTT.